This T cell receptor (beta chain) was identified in a study of blood T cell repertoires in COVID-19. This clone was seen a handful of times. The V and J ends lost 4 bases and 1 base, in that order; junction bases with no gene match: 5. In germline, CDR1 is SGHNT, CDR2 YYREEE (reference sequence). This CDR3 is built from 15 residues. As processed by the authors: Using reference gene primer amplification, nucleated cell counts were estimated. Measured with immunoSEQ multiplex PCR; TCRdb has only the in-frame clones, and not every one. D and trimming were read from the DNA, whereas the V and J calls and clone size are those reported in that table. The table has 240,000 or so clones, roughly 88% seen once; the top ten hold just under 0.8%.

The receptor was derived from a woman in her twenties or thirties with acute or convalescent COVID-19. Specimen: peripheral blood. V is TRBV5-4 and J is TRBJ2-1; TRBD1 agrees at 7 bases. CDR3 protein: CASSKNRGSYNEQFF. The CDR3 coding sequence is TGTGCCAGCAGCAAAAACAGGGGTTCCTACAATGAGCAGTTCTTC.